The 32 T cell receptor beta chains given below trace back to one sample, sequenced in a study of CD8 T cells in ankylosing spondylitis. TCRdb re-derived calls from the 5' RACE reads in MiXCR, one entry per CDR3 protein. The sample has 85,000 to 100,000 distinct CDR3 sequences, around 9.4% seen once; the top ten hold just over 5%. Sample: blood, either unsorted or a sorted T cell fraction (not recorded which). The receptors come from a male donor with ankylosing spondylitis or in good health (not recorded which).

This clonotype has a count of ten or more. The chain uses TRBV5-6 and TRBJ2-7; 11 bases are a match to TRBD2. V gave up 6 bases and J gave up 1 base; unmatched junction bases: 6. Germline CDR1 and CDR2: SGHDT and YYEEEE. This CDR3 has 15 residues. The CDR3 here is CASTASGGRSYEQYF. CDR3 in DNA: TGTGCCAGCACCGCTAGCGGGGGGCGATCCTACGAGCAGTACTTC.

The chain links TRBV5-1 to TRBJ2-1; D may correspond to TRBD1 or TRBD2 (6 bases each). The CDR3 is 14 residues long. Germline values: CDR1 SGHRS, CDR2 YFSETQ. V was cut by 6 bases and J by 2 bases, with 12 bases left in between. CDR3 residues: CASTVEGAYNEQFF. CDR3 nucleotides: TGCGCCAGCACGGTGGAGGGGGCCTACAATGAGCAGTTCTTC.

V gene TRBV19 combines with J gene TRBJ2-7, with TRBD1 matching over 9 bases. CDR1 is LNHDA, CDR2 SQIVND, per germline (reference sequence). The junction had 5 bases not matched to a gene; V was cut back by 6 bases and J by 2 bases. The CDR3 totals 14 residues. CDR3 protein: CASSLGQGPYEQYF. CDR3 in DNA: TGTGCCAGTAGCCTGGGACAGGGTCCCTACGAGCAGTACTTC. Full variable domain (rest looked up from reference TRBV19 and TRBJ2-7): DGGITQSPKYLFRKEGQNVTLSCEQNLNHDAMYWYRQDPGQGLRLIYYSQIVNDFQKGDIAEGYSVSREKKESFPLTVTSAQKNPTAFYLCASSLGQGPYEQYFGPGTRLTVT.

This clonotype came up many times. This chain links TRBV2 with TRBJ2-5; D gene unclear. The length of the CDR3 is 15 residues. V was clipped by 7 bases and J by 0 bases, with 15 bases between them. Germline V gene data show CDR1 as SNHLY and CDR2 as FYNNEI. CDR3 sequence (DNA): TGTGCCAGCATCCCAGCCGCATCGTACCAAGAGACCCAGTACTTC. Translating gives CASIPAASYQETQYF.

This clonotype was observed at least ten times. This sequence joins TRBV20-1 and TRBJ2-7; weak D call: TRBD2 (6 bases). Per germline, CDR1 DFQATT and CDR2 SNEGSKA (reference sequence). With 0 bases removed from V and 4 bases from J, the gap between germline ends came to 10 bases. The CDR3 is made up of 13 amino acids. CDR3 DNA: TGCAGTGCTAGAGACCTAGCGAGGTACGAGCAGTACTTC. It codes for CSARDLARYEQYF.

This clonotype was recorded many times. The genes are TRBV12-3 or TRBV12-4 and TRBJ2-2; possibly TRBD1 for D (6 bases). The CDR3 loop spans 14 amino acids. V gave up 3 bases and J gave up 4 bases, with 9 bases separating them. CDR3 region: CASSFQGSTGELFF. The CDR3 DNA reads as TGTGCCAGCAGTTTCCAGGGGAGCACCGGGGAGCTGTTTTTT.

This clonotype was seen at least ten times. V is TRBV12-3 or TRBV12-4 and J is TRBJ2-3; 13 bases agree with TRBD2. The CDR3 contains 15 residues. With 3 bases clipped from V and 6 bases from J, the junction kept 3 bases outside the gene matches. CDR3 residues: CASSFGLAGVDTQYF. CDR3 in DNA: TGTGCCAGCAGTTTCGGACTAGCGGGGGTGGATACGCAGTATTTT.

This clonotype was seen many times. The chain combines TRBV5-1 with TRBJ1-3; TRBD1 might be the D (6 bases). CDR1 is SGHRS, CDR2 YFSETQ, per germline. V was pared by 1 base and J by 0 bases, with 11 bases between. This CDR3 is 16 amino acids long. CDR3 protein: CASSLYQGNSGNTIYF. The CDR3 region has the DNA TGCGCCAGCAGCTTGTACCAGGGGAACTCTGGAAACACCATATATTTT.

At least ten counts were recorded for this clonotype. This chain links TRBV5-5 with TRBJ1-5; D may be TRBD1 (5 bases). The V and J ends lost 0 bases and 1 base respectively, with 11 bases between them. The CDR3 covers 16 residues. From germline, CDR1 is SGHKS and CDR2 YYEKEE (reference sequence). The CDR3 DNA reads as TGTGCCAGCAGCTTGGGCCGGACATCAAGCAATCAGCCCCAGCATTTT. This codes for CASSLGRTSSNQPQHF.

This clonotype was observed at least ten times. This CDR3 reads CASSANRGAQYEQYF. The CDR3 DNA reads as TGTGCCAGCAGCGCTAATCGGGGGGCGCAGTACGAGCAGTACTTC. The chain employs TRBV7-3 and TRBJ2-7, with a weak D call TRBD2 (7 bases). Trimming left V 5 bases short and J 4 bases short, with 18 bases between. This CDR3 has 15 amino acids. CDR1 is SGHTA and CDR2 is FQGTGA in the germline V gene.

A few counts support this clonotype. The CDR3 DNA reads TGTGCCAGCGGGAAGTCGAACACCGGGGAGCTGTTTTTT. Its translation: CASGKSNTGELFF. The chain uses TRBV7-3 and TRBJ2-2; no clear D. Deletions cut 8 bases from V and 0 bases from J, with 7 bases between. The germline V gene encodes CDR1 SGHTA and CDR2 FQGTGA. There are 13 residues in the CDR3.

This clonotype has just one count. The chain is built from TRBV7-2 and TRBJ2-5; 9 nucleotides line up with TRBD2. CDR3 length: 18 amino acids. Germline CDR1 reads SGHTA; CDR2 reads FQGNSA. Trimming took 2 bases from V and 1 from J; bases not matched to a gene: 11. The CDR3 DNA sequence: TGTGCCAGCAGCTTATCCCGCGGGGGGGCGGCTATCCAAGAGACCCAGTACTTC. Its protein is CASSLSRGGAAIQETQYF.

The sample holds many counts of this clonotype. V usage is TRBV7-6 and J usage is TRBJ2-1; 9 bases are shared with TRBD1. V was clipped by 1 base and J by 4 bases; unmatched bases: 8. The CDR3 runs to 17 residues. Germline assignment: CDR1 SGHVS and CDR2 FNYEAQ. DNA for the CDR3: TGTGCCAGCAGCTTAGAACCGCGGACAGGGGTTTACAATGAGCAGTTCTTC. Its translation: CASSLEPRTGVYNEQFF.

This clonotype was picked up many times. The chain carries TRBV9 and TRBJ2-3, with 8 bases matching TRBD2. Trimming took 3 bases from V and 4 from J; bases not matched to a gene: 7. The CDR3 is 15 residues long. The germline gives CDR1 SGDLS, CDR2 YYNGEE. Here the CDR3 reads CASSESGGPSDTQYF. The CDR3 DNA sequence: TGTGCCAGCAGCGAGTCGGGGGGGCCATCAGATACGCAGTATTTT.

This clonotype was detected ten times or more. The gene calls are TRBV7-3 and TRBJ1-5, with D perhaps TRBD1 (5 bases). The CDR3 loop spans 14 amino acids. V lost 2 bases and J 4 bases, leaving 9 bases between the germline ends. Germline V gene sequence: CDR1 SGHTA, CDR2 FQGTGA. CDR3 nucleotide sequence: TGTGCCAGCAGCTTAGGGGGGGTGAATCAGCCCCAGCATTTT. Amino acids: CASSLGGVNQPQHF.

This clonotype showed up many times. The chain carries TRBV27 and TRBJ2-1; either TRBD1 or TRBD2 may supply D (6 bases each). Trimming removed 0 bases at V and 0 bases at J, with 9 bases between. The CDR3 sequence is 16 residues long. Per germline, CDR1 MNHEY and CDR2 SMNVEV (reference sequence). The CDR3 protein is CASSLSRGVSYNEQFF. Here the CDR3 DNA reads TGTGCCAGCAGTTTATCAAGGGGGGTCTCCTACAATGAGCAGTTCTTC.

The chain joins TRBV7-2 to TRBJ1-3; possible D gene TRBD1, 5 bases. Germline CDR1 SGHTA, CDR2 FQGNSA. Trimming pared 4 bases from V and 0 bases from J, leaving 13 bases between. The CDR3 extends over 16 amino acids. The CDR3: CASSSRDGRSGNTIYF. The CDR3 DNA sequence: TGTGCCAGCAGCTCCCGGGACGGGCGCTCTGGAAACACCATATATTTT.

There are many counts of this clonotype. CDR3 sequence: CSAMQENYGYTF. The CDR3 bases are TGCAGTGCAATGCAGGAAAACTATGGCTACACCTTC. The chain links TRBV20-1 to TRBJ1-2, with no clear D. The germline V and J ends were trimmed by 6 bases and 2 bases, with 10 bases remaining between them. The CDR3 length is 12 residues. The germline V gene has CDR1 DFQATT and CDR2 SNEGSKA (reference sequence).

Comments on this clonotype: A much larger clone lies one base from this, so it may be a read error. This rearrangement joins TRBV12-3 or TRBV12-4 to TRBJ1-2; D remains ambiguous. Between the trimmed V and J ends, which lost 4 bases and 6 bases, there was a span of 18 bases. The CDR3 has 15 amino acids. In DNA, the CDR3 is TGTGCCAGCAGTTCGCGGGGAACCTGGAAGGATGGCTACACCTTC. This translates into CASSSRGTWKDGYTF.

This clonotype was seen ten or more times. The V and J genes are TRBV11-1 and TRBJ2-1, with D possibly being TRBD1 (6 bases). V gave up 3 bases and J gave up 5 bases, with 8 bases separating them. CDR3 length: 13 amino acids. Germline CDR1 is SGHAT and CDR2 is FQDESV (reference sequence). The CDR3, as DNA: TGTGCCAGCAGCTTCGGGACAAACAATGAGCAGTTCTTC. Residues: CASSFGTNNEQFF.

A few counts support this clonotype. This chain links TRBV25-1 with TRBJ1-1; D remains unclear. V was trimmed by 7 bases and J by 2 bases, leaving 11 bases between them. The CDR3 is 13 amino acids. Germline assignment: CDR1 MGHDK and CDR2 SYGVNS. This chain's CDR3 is CASNVGSNTEAFF. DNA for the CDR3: TGTGCCAGCAACGTGGGCAGCAACACTGAAGCTTTCTTT.

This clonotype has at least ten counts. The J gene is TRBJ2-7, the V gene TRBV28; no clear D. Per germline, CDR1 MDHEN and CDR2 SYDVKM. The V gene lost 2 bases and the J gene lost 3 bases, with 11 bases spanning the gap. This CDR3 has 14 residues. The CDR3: CASSLGRRDYEQYF. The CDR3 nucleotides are TGTGCCAGCAGTTTAGGACGGAGAGACTACGAGCAGTACTTC.

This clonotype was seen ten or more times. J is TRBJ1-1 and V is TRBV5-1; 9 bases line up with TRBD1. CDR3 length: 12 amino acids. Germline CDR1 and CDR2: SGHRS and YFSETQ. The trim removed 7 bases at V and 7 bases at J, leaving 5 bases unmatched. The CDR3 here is CASHRDRDEAFF. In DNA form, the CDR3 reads TGCGCCAGCCACCGGGACAGGGATGAAGCTTTCTTT. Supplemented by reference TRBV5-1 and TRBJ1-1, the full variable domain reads KAGVTQTPRYLIKTRGQQVTLSCSPISGHRSVSWYQQTPGQGLQFLFEYFSETQRNKGNFPGRFSGRQFSNSRSEMNVSTLELGDSALYLCASHRDRDEAFFGQGTRLTVV.

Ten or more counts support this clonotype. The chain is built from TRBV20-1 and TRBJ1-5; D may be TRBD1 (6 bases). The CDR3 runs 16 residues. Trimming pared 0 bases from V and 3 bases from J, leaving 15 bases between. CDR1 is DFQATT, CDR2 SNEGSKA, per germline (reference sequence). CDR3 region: CSARDPGRGSNQPQHF. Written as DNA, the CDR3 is TGCAGTGCTAGAGATCCAGGCAGGGGATCCAATCAGCCCCAGCATTTT.

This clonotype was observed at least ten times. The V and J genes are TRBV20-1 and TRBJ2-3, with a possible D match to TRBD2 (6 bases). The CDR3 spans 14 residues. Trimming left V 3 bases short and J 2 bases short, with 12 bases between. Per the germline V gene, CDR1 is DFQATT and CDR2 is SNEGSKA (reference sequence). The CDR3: CSASDAGYTDTQYF. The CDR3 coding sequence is TGCAGTGCTAGTGATGCGGGATACACAGATACGCAGTATTTT.

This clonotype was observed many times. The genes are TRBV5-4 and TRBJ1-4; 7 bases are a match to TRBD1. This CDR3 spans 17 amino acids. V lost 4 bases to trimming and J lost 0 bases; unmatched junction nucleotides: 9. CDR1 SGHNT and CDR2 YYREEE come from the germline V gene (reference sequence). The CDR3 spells CASSPGSRGTTNEKLFF. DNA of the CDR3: TGTGCCAGCAGCCCCGGATCCAGGGGGACAACTAATGAAAAACTGTTTTTT. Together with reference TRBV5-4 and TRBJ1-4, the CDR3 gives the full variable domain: ETGVTQSPTHLIKTRGQQVTLRCSSQSGHNTVSWYQQALGQGPQFIFQYYREEENGRGNFPPRFSGLQFPNYSSELNVNALELDDSALYLCASSPGSRGTTNEKLFFGSGTQLSVL.

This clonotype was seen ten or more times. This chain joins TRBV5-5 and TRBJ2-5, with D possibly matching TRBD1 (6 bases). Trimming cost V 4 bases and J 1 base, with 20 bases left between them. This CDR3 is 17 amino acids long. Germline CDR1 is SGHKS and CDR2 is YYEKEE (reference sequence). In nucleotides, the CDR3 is TGTGCCAGCAGCGCCTCGTCCTATCGGACAGTCCAAGAGACCCAGTACTTC. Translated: CASSASSYRTVQETQYF.

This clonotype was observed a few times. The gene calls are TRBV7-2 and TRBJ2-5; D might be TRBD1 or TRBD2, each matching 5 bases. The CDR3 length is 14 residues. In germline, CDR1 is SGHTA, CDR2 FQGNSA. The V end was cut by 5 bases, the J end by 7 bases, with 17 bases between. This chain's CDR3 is CASSPPGERGTQYF. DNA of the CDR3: TGTGCCAGCAGCCCGCCGGGTGAGAGGGGGACCCAGTACTTC.

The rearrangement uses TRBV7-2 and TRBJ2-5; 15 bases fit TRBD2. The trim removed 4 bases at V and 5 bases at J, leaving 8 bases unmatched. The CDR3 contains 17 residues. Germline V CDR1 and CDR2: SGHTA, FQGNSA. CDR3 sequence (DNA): TGTGCCAGCAGCTCCTCCGGACTAGCGGGGGGGCACGAGACCCAGTACTTC. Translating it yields CASSSSGLAGGHETQYF. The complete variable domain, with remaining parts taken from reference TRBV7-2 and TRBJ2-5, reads GAGVSQSPSNKVTEKGKDVELRCDPISGHTALYWYRQSLGQGLEFLIYFQGNSAPDKSGLPSDRFSAERTGGSVSTLTIQRTQQEDSAVYLCASSSSGLAGGHETQYFGPGTRLLVL.

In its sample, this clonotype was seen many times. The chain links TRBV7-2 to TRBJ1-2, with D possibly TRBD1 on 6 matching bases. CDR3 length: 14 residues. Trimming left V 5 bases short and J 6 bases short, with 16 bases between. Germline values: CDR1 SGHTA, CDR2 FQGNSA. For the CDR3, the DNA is TGTGCCAGCAGCCAAGCCACAGGGTTTAATGGCTACACCTTC. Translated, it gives CASSQATGFNGYTF.

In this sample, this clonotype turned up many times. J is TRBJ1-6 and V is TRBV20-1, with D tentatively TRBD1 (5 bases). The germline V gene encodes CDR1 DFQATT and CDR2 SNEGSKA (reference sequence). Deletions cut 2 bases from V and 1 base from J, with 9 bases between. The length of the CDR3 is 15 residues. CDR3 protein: CSARTGGSYNSPLHF. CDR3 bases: TGCAGTGCTAGAACGGGGGGATCCTATAATTCACCCCTCCACTTT.

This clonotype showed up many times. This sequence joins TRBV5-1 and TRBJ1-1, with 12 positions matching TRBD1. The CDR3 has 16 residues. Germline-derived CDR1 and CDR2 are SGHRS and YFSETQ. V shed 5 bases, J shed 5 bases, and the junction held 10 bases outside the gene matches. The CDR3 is CASRGGTGGAWTEAFF. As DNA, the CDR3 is TGCGCCAGCAGGGGGGGGACAGGGGGCGCTTGGACTGAAGCTTTCTTT.